Presented here are 8 T cell receptor beta chains from one specimen sequenced in a study of CD8+CD57+ T cells in acquired aplastic anemia (dated by TCRdb to 2016 to 2019). Patients chosen for sequencing had shown expansion of CD8+CD57+ cells by flow cytometry. The instrument was an Illumina HiSeq 2000. Genomic DNA was used as template for profiling of TCR beta VDJ combinations and CDR3 sequences. TCRdb passed the public sequencing reads through fastp at Q25 and MiXCR, retaining productive beta sequences. Rows with a matching CDR3 protein are joined into one entry that keeps the most common DNA and genes. The sample table shows 150,000 to 200,000 distinct CDR3 sequences, and 40% to 50% are seen once. About 30% of the sample is in the top ten clones. Sequencing was done on a sample of sorted CD4+, CD8+, or CD8+CD57+ T cells (not recorded which) from PBMCs. Source of these receptors: a human donor with aplastic anemia.

This clonotype was recorded at least ten times. This chain connects TRBV7-9 to TRBJ2-7, with 9 bases identical to TRBD2. The CDR3 runs 13 residues. CDR1 and CDR2 from the germline V gene are SEHNR and FQNEAQ (reference sequence). V trimming: 6 bases; J trimming: 3 bases; junction bases outside the gene matches: 3. The CDR3 here is CASSLAGYYEQYF. The CDR3 DNA reads TGTGCCAGCAGTCTAGCGGGGTACTACGAGCAGTACTTC.

The gene calls are TRBV15 and TRBJ2-3; 8 positions match TRBD2. In germline, CDR1 is LNHNV, CDR2 YYDKDF (reference sequence). CDR3 length equals 15 residues. V shed 0 bases and J 5 bases; nucleotides not matched to a gene: 4. The CDR3 DNA sequence: TGTGCCACCAGCAGAGAAGCGGGGGCGAAAGATACGCAGTATTTT. It specifies CATSREAGAKDTQYF.

This chain links TRBV6-2 or TRBV6-3 with TRBJ2-7; D may be TRBD2 (5 bases). V was shortened by 0 bases and J by 2 bases, with 14 bases between the two germline ends. The CDR3 sequence is 16 residues long. Germline assignment: CDR1 MNHEY and CDR2 SVGEGT. This CDR3 reads CASSYSLHSGTYEQYF. CDR3 DNA sequence: TGTGCCAGCAGTTACTCCCTTCACAGCGGTACCTACGAGCAGTACTTC.

Concerning this clonotype: At one end, the junction sequence differs from germline, possibly due to a read error. The chain combines TRBV24-1 with TRBJ2-2, with TRBD2 matching 13 bases. Per the germline V gene, CDR1 is KGHDR and CDR2 is SFDVKD. The CDR3 is made up of 16 amino acids. This CDR3 is CASSMTSGRRTGELFF. DNA for the CDR3: TGTGCCAGCAGTATGACTAGCGGGAGGAGGACCGGGGAGCTGTTTTTT.

This clonotype has more than one count but fewer than ten. The chain has TRBV10-3 and TRBJ1-1; 7 nucleotides agree with TRBD1. The CDR3 contains 13 residues. Looked up from germline, CDR1 is ENHRY and CDR2 is SYGVKD. With V trimmed by 11 bases and J by 1 base, 7 bases remained unmatched. This CDR3 reads CAVNRGKNTEAFF. Here the CDR3 DNA reads TGTGCCGTCAACAGGGGAAAGAACACTGAAGCTTTCTTT.

This clonotype was seen at least ten times. V gene TRBV9 combines with J gene TRBJ2-7, with TRBD1 matching 7 bases. This CDR3 contains 15 residues. CDR1 is SGDLS and CDR2 is YYNGEE in the germline V gene. V was pared by 3 bases and J by 3 bases, with 9 bases of the junction left unmatched. The CDR3 region has the DNA TGTGCCAGCAGCGGCCTTCCAGGACAGGACTACGAGCAGTACTTC. As protein: CASSGLPGQDYEQYF.

As to this clonotype: The junction shows a germline mismatch at one end, possibly a read error. The rearrangement uses TRBV29-1 and TRBJ1-1; D is possibly TRBD1 (5 bases). Germline CDR1 and CDR2: SQVTM and ANQGSEA. CDR3 length equals 13 residues. CDR3 DNA sequence: TGCAGCGTTCCGTCAAGGGGTGCCACTGGAGCTTTCTTT. This translates into CSVPSRGATGAFF.

The chain combines TRBV30 with TRBJ2-1; TRBD2 aligns across 13 bases. This CDR3 has 13 amino acids. The J segment lost 5 bases and the V segment lost 7 bases, leaving 2 bases of the junction unmatched. Looked up from germline, CDR1 is GTSNPN and CDR2 is SVGIG (reference sequence). The CDR3 protein is CALLAGGHNEQFF. CDR3 in DNA: TGTGCCTTACTAGCGGGAGGGCACAATGAGCAGTTCTTC.